Below, one T cell receptor (beta chain) is given with its context. What it binds is not known. Eligibility required adulthood, ileal or ileocolonic Crohn's disease and indicated ileocolonic resection. This sample was included in a study of T cell repertoires in ileal Crohn's disease. General observations from the study: Active smokers at surgery had more clonal expansions than non-smokers. Mucosal expansions were suggested to be mainly CD8 T cells.

TCRB immunosequencing input was approximately 510 nanograms of biopsy DNA per sample. Sequencing used immunoSEQ multiplex PCR; TCRdb keeps in-frame clones, though not all of them. The data hold around 8,600 clones, with around 78% observed a single time. In germline, CDR1 is SGHDT, CDR2 YYEEEE. V lost 2 bases to trimming and J lost 2 bases, with 8 bases between them. The CDR3 is 14 amino acids. The material sequenced was ileal tissue. The sequence was collected from an adult with Crohn's disease. The rearrangement uses TRBV5-6 and TRBJ1-3, with D perhaps TRBD1 (5 bases). The CDR3 DNA reads as TGTGCCAGCAGCTTACGGGGGGCTGGAAACACCATATATTTT. Translated, it gives CASSLRGAGNTIYF. The variable domain in full, with the rest retrieved from reference TRBV5-6 and TRBJ1-3, is DAGVTQSPTHLIKTRGQQVTLRCSPKSGHDTVSWYQQALGQGPQFIFQYYEEEERQRGNFPDRFSGHQFPNYSSELNVNALLLGDSALYLCASSLRGAGNTIYFGEGSWLTVV.